The T cell receptor (beta chain) under discussion was sequenced for a study of early T cells in non-severe SARS-CoV-2 infection. Study-level background: Chains stayed unpaired after sequencing of bulk RNA from unsorted whole blood. Study-wide results and limits: Anti-spike CD8 specificities were favored by VDJdb matching, whose results missed private and CD4 specificities.

The CDR3 length is 15 residues. Germline V gene data show CDR1 as SGHTS and CDR2 as YDEGEE. V was clipped by 3 bases and J by 0 bases; unmatched bases: 3. Comment on this clonotype: Its antigen is still unknown.

Unique molecular identifiers were attached to individual cDNA molecules. TCRdb redid the calling of the 5' RACE reads with MiXCR, one entry per CDR3 protein. The table lists some 83,000 distinct CDR3 sequences, less than 11% of them singletons. The sequence was collected from an adult who was a healthcare worker with PCR-confirmed SARS-CoV-2 infection or an uninfected control (not recorded which). Source: whole blood, taken at baseline. The J gene is TRBJ1-5, the V gene TRBV5-8, with TRBD1 matching over 7 bases. The CDR3 sequence: CASSSTGYSNQPQHF. The CDR3 nucleotides are TGTGCCAGCAGCTCGACAGGGTATAGCAATCAGCCCCAGCATTTT.